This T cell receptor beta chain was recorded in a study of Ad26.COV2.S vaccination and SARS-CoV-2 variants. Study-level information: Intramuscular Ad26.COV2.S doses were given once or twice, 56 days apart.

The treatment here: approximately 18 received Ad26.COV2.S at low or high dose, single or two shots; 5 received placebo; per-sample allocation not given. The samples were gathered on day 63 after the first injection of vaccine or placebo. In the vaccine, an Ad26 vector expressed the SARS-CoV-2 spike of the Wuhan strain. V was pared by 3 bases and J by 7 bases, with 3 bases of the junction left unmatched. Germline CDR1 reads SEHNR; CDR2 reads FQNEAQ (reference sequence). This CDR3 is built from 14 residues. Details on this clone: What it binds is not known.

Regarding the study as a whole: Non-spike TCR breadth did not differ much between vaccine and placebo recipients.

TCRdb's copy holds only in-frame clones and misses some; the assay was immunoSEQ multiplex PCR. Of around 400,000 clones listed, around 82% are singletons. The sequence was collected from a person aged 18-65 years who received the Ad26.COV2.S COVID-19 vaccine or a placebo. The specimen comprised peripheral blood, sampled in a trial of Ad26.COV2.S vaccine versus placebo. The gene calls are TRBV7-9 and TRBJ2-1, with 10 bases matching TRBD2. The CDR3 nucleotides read TGTGCCAGCAGCTTTCTAGCGGGAGAGAATGAGCAGTTCTTC. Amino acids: CASSFLAGENEQFF.